The rows below give T cell receptor beta chains drawn from one sample of a study of blood T cell repertoires in COVID-19. Clones were read by immunoSEQ multiplex PCR, and TCRdb kept only the in-frame ones, dropping some. This table has some 380,000 clones, nearly 90% appearing once. Sample: peripheral blood. These receptors all stem from a man younger than 30 with active or convalescent COVID-19. Each CDR3 is given without its conserved first and last residue. The size field is filled for only some rows; it gives once, few, many or a size class.

cdr3_length | j_call | v_call | clone_size | cdr3_aa
12 | TRBJ2-1 | TRBV3-1/TRBV3-2 | . | ASSQDRGLGEQF
13 | TRBJ2-7 | TRBV7-2 | . | ASRGDAGGQNEQY
16 | TRBJ2-5 | TRBV9 | . | ASSAGQGAFLAQETQY
12 | TRBJ2-7 | TRBV2 | once | ASLVEAGNYEQY
14 | TRBJ2-7 | TRBV6-2/TRBV6-3 | . | ASSHLSSGGIYEQY
12 | TRBJ2-3 | TRBV11-2 | . | ASSSLAGADTQY
14 | TRBJ2-7 | TRBV5-1 | . | ASSLAPGTEAYEQY
11 | TRBJ1-1 | TRBV9 | . | ASSYRGNTEAF
14 | TRBJ2-3 | TRBV27 | . | ASSKDMGHHTDTQY
13 | TRBJ1-1 | TRBV28 | . | ASSVWGRLNTEAF
12 | TRBJ2-1 | TRBV24-1 | . | ATSDPGHYNEQF
15 | TRBJ2-3 | TRBV5-1 | . | ASSETSGGVISDTQY